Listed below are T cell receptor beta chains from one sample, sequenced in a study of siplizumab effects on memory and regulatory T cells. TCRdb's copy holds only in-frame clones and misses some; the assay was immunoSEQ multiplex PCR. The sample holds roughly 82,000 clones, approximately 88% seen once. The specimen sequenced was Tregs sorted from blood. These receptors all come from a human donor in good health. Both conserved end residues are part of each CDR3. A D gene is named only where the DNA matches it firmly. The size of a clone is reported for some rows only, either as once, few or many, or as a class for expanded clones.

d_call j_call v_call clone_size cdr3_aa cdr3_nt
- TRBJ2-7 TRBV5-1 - CASSSNFGQTYEQYF TGCGCCAGCAGCTCTAACTTTGGACAGACCTACGAGCAGTACTTC
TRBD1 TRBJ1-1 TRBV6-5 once CASSGTGGSTEAFF TGTGCCAGCAGTGGTACAGGGGGAAGCACTGAAGCTTTCTTT
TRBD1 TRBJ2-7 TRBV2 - CASVVFRDSAYEQYF TGTGCCAGCGTGGTCTTCCGGGACAGCGCCTACGAGCAGTACTTC
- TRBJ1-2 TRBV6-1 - CASSDSGEIPNYGYTF TGTGCCAGCAGTGATTCGGGAGAGATCCCTAACTATGGCTACACCTTC
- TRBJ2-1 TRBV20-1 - CSASWVNEQFF TGCAGTGCTAGTTGGGTCAATGAGCAGTTCTTC
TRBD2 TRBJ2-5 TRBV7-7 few CASSSGTREGTQYF TGTGCCAGCAGCTCCGGGACTAGGGAGGGGACCCAGTACTTC
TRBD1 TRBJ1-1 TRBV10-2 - CASRNLGTGHEAFF TGCGCCAGCAGGAACCTAGGGACAGGCCATGAAGCTTTCTTT
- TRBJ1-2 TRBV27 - CASSLSTGRDGYTF TGTGCCAGCAGTTTATCCACAGGGAGGGATGGCTACACCTTC
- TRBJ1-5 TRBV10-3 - CAISDRTQNQPQHF TGTGCCATCAGTGATAGGACCCAAAATCAGCCCCAGCATTTT
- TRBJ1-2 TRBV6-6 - CASSRGQNYGYTF TGTGCCAGCAGTCGCGGACAGAACTATGGCTACACCTTC
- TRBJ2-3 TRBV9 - CASSVAGHSTDTQYF TGTGCCAGCAGCGTAGCGGGACACTCTACGGATACGCAGTATTTT
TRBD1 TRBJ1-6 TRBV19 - CASATLYGTGRNSPLHF TGTGCCAGTGCCACCCTATACGGGACAGGGCGGAATTCACCCCTCCACTTT
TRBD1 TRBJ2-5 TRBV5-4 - CASSSGQQETQYF TGTGCCAGCAGCTCGGGACAGCAAGAGACCCAGTACTTC
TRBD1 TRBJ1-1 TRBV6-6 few CASSYQGAPEAFF TGTGCCAGCAGTTACCAGGGGGCGCCTGAAGCTTTCTTT
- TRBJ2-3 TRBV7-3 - CASSLRGGAADTQYF TGTGCCAGCAGCTTAAGAGGGGGGGCCGCAGATACGCAGTATTTT
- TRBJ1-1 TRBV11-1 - CASSQRGGLTQAFF TGTGCCAGCAGCCAGCGTGGGGGGTTGACACAAGCTTTCTTT
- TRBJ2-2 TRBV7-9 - CASSYPRASSGELFF TGTGCCAGCAGCTACCCCCGGGCCTCATCCGGGGAGCTGTTTTTT
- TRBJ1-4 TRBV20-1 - CSAKRGEKLFF TGCAGTGCAAAAAGGGGTGAAAAACTGTTTTTT
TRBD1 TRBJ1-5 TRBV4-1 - CASSQDGRGHQPQHF TGCGCCAGCAGCCAAGATGGTAGGGGGCATCAGCCCCAGCATTTT
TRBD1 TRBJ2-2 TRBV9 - CASRGQSANTGELFF TGTGCCAGCAGGGGACAGAGCGCGAACACCGGGGAGCTGTTTTTT
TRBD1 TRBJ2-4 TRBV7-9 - CASSTGTANIQYF TGTGCCAGCAGTACCGGGACAGCAAACATTCAGTACTTC
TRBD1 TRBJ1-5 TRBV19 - CASSTPGQGKDQPQHF TGTGCCAGTAGTACGCCGGGACAGGGAAAAGATCAGCCCCAGCATTTT
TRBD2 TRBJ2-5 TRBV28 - CASRIAGSETQYF TGTGCCAGCAGGATAGCGGGGTCAGAGACCCAGTACTTC
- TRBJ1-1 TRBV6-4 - CASSVREGTEAFF TGTGCCAGCAGTGTCAGAGAGGGCACTGAAGCTTTCTTT
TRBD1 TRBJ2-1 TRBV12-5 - CASGLGTGTYNEQFF TGTGCTAGTGGCCTCGGGACAGGGACCTACAATGAGCAGTTCTTC
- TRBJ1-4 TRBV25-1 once CASRAPGRANEKLFF TGTGCCAGCAGGGCCCCAGGGAGGGCTAATGAAAAACTGTTTTTT
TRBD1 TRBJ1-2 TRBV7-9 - CASSTGQGRTF TGTGCCAGCAGCACTGGACAGGGACGCACCTTC